One sample yielded the 21 T cell receptor beta chains listed below, sequenced in a study of identifying expanded T cells in peripheral blood. This table comes from immunoSEQ multiplex PCR, and its TCRdb copy is limited to in-frame clones, with some not included. Of approximately 83,000 clones listed, 85% were seen once; the top ten hold 3.5% to 5%. Sequenced material: blood. Every receptor here comes from a person aged 18-69 years in good health.

This clone was counted a single time. This chain uses TRBV6-1 with TRBJ1-2, with TRBD1 matching 8 bases. The CDR3 has 13 residues. V was clipped by 5 bases and J by 7 bases; unmatched bases: 6. Germline assignment: CDR1 MNHNS and CDR2 SASEGT. CDR3 protein: CASSLTGGSGYTF. The DNA of the CDR3 is TGTGCCAGCAGTTTAACAGGGGGAAGTGGCTACACCTTC.

The chain combines TRBV30 with TRBJ2-3; TRBD1 might be the D (6 bases). Trimming cost V 2 bases and J 4 bases, with 13 bases left between them. Germline V gene data show CDR1 as GTSNPN and CDR2 as SVGIG (reference sequence). The CDR3 consists of 14 residues. The CDR3 bases are TGTGCCTGGAGTAGGGGCGCAGGGGCAGATACGCAGTATTTT. It translates to CAWSRGAGADTQYF.

The table lists this clone with a few counts. The V call is TRBV9, the J call TRBJ2-2; TRBD1 or TRBD2 may be the D gene (5 bases each). CDR1 is SGDLS and CDR2 is YYNGEE in the germline V gene. Deletions cut 0 bases from V and 2 bases from J, with 8 bases between. The CDR3 length is 15 residues. Written as DNA, the CDR3 is TGTGCCAGCAGCGTAGGGGACCTAAACACCGGGGAGCTGTTTTTT. This sequence encodes CASSVGDLNTGELFF.

The chain links TRBV7-6 to TRBJ2-7, with TRBD1 identical over 10 bases. V was clipped by 4 bases and J by 4 bases; unmatched bases: 13. This CDR3 is built from 17 residues. Germline lookup yields CDR1 SGHVS and CDR2 FNYEAQ. Here the CDR3 DNA reads TGTGCCAGCAGCTCACTCGGACAGGGGGGAAAGGATTACGAGCAGTACTTC. As protein: CASSSLGQGGKDYEQYF.

This chain joins TRBV5-1 and TRBJ1-2; D ambiguous. Deletions cut 5 bases from V and 4 bases from J, with 12 bases between. Germline lookup yields CDR1 SGHRS and CDR2 YFSETQ. The CDR3 is 13 amino acids. The CDR3 coding sequence is TGCGCCAGCAGTCTCGTTGATTCCTATGGCTACACCTTC. Its translation is CASSLVDSYGYTF. The full variable domain, with the rest looked up from reference TRBV5-1 and TRBJ1-2, is KAGVTQTPRYLIKTRGQQVTLSCSPISGHRSVSWYQQTPGQGLQFLFEYFSETQRNKGNFPGRFSGRQFSNSRSEMNVSTLELGDSALYLCASSLVDSYGYTFGSGTRLTVV.

The genes are TRBV7-8 and TRBJ2-1; D may correspond to TRBD1 or TRBD2 (5 bases each). The germline V and J ends were trimmed by 2 bases and 9 bases, with 17 bases remaining between them. Per the germline V gene, CDR1 is SGHVS and CDR2 is FQNEAQ. This CDR3 is built from 15 residues. CDR3 nucleotides: TGTGCCAGCAGCTTATCCCCCGGGTTAGGGACTGAGCAGTTCTTC. Its translation is CASSLSPGLGTEQFF.

This chain connects TRBV10-1 to TRBJ2-3, with D possibly TRBD2 on 6 matching bases. The CDR3 spans 17 residues. Per germline, CDR1 WNHNN and CDR2 SYGVQD (reference sequence). The V end was cut by 6 bases, the J end by 3 bases, with 22 bases between. CDR3 nucleotides: TGCGCCAGCAGCCAATCTGGACCGAAGGAGGGAACAGATACGCAGTATTTT. Residues: CASSQSGPKEGTDTQYF.

The chain employs TRBV2 and TRBJ1-2; D is possibly TRBD1 (5 bases). The germline gives CDR1 SNHLY, CDR2 FYNNEI. The germline V and J ends were trimmed by 7 bases and 7 bases, with 19 bases remaining between them. The CDR3 has 14 amino acids. CDR3 amino acids: CASTEGRTMRGYTF. In DNA form, the CDR3 reads TGTGCCAGCACCGAGGGGCGGACGATGCGTGGCTACACCTTC.

The V and J genes are TRBV7-8 and TRBJ1-5; D perhaps matches TRBD1 (5 bases). Germline V gene lookup returns CDR1 SGHVS and CDR2 FQNEAQ. This CDR3 spans 13 amino acids. CDR3 residues: CAVGRSLNQPQHF. In DNA, the CDR3 is TGTGCGGTGGGGCGGAGTCTAAATCAGCCCCAGCATTTT.

The chain joins TRBV7-9 to TRBJ1-2; possible D gene TRBD1, 6 bases. The V and J ends lost 5 bases and 4 bases respectively, with 14 bases between them. The CDR3 covers 14 residues. Germline CDR1 SEHNR, CDR2 FQNEAQ (reference sequence). The CDR3 is CASSQGKDRYGYTF. The DNA for the CDR3 is TGTGCCAGCAGCCAGGGGAAGGATCGCTATGGCTACACCTTC.

The V and J genes are TRBV19 and TRBJ1-5, with D perhaps matching TRBD1 (6 bases). The CDR3 runs to 15 residues. CDR1 is LNHDA, CDR2 SQIVND, per germline (reference sequence). Deletions cut 4 bases from V and 3 bases from J, with 13 bases between. CDR3 coding DNA: TGTGCCAGTAGTAGTCCCCAGGGGCTCAATCAGCCCCAGCATTTT. It is translated as CASSSPQGLNQPQHF.

The chain links TRBV11-3 to TRBJ2-2; possibly TRBD1 for D (6 bases). The germline V gene encodes CDR1 SGHNT and CDR2 YENEEA. The CDR3 has 17 amino acids. Trimming shortened V by 6 bases and J by 3 bases, and 20 bases separated the two germline ends. The CDR3 region has the DNA TGTGCCAGCAGTCCTCTACAGGGAAACACCGACACCGGGGAGCTGTTTTTT. Translation: CASSPLQGNTDTGELFF.

The chain uses TRBV2 and TRBJ1-1; 7 nucleotides line up with TRBD1. With V trimmed by 6 bases and J by 5 bases, 3 bases remained unmatched. CDR3 length: 12 residues. The germline CDR1 and CDR2 sequences are SNHLY and FYNNEI. In DNA, the CDR3 is TGTGCCAGCAGAGCGACAGGGACTGAAGCTTTCTTT. Amino acids: CASRATGTEAFF.

The count of this clone is one. The chain links TRBV4-3 to TRBJ1-2, with 9 bases fitting TRBD1. Per germline, CDR1 LGHNA and CDR2 YSLEER. Trimming removed 4 bases from V and 4 bases from J; junction bases left unmatched: 13. The CDR3 contains 17 residues. This chain's CDR3 is CASSLGTGKSSVYGYTF. As DNA, the CDR3 is TGCGCCAGCAGCCTGGGGACAGGGAAAAGTTCAGTCTATGGCTACACCTTC.

CDR3 sequence reads: CASRSWAGEAFF. In DNA form, the CDR3 reads TGTGCCAGCAGATCCTGGGCCGGAGAAGCTTTCTTT. The chain carries TRBV5-5 and TRBJ1-1; D gene uncertain. V gave up 5 bases and J gave up 8 bases, with 13 bases separating them. Germline V gives CDR1 SGHKS, CDR2 YYEKEE (reference sequence). The CDR3 is 12 amino acids.

V and J are TRBV7-2 and TRBJ1-3; D is ambiguous. The CDR3 has 14 residues. Trimming took 3 bases from V and 0 from J, leaving 6 bases between them. CDR1 and CDR2 from the germline V gene are SGHTA and FQGNSA. The CDR3 DNA is TGTGCCAGCAGCTTCTATACCTCTGGAAACACCATATATTTT. Amino acid sequence: CASSFYTSGNTIYF.

This clone turned up a few times. The chain is built from TRBV30 and TRBJ2-5; D perhaps matches TRBD2 (7 bases). V was shortened by 2 bases and J by 2 bases, with 15 bases between the two germline ends. CDR3 length: 15 residues. The germline gives CDR1 GTSNPN, CDR2 SVGIG (reference sequence). CDR3 amino acids: CAWSRRGAAQETQYF. CDR3 DNA: TGTGCCTGGAGTCGCCGGGGGGCCGCTCAAGAGACCCAGTACTTC.

The chain is built from TRBV11-2 and TRBJ1-1, with 9 nucleotides matching TRBD1. After removal of 7 bases from V and 0 bases from J, the junction contained 9 bases not matched to a gene. Germline V CDR1 and CDR2: SGHAT, FQNNGV. The CDR3 has 16 amino acids. CDR3 DNA: TGTGCCAGCACCCGGACAGGGGATCTTTTGAACACTGAAGCTTTCTTT. It translates to CASTRTGDLLNTEAFF.

This chain uses TRBV6-5 with TRBJ2-7, with D unresolved. CDR3 length: 15 residues. The germline V gene has CDR1 MNHEY and CDR2 SVGAGI. V lost 6 bases, J lost 2 bases, and 17 bases lay in between. Here the CDR3 DNA reads TGTGCCAGCAGCTTCTCAAGGCCCTCCACCTACGAGCAGTACTTC. This translates into CASSFSRPSTYEQYF.

The CDR3 region has the DNA TGTGCCAGCAGCCAAACAAGAGGTGAAAAACTGTTTTTT. This gives the protein CASSQTRGEKLFF. This sequence joins TRBV6-5 and TRBJ1-4, with no clear D. With 6 bases removed from V and 7 bases from J, the gap between germline ends came to 12 bases. The CDR3 contains 13 residues. From germline, CDR1 is MNHEY and CDR2 SVGAGI.

The chain employs TRBV5-1 and TRBJ2-7; the match to TRBD1 covers 7 bases. With V trimmed by 4 bases and J by 3 bases, 10 bases remained unmatched. The CDR3 consists of 15 residues. Germline V gives CDR1 SGHRS, CDR2 YFSETQ. CDR3 residues: CASSIGTDFLYEQYF. CDR3 in DNA: TGCGCCAGCAGCATTGGGACAGACTTCCTCTACGAGCAGTACTTC. Variable domain in full (rest from reference TRBV5-1 and TRBJ2-7): KAGVTQTPRYLIKTRGQQVTLSCSPISGHRSVSWYQQTPGQGLQFLFEYFSETQRNKGNFPGRFSGRQFSNSRSEMNVSTLELGDSALYLCASSIGTDFLYEQYFGPGTRLTVT.